Below, 21 T cell receptor beta chains from the same sample are listed, as sequenced in a study of blood T cell repertoires in COVID-19. This table comes from immunoSEQ multiplex PCR, and its TCRdb copy is limited to in-frame clones, with some not included. Of roughly 300,000 clones listed, 80% to 95% are singletons. The sample was PBMCs or T cells enriched from blood (not recorded which). Every receptor here comes from a woman younger than 45 who had recovered from COVID-19.

The rearrangement joins TRBV10-1 to TRBJ2-1; no firm D call. Germline CDR1 WNHNN, CDR2 SYGVQD (reference sequence). V was shortened by 0 bases and J by 2 bases, with 11 bases between the two germline ends. This CDR3 is 16 amino acids long. The CDR3 DNA is TGCGCCAGCAGTGAGTCGCGAGGCAGCACCTACAATGAGCAGTTCTTC. Amino acid sequence: CASSESRGSTYNEQFF.

This chain joins TRBV27 and TRBJ2-7; TRBD1 matches 7 bases. The CDR3 covers 16 residues. The trim removed 2 bases at V and 2 bases at J, leaving 9 bases unmatched. Germline lookup yields CDR1 MNHEY and CDR2 SMNVEV (reference sequence). In nucleotides, the CDR3 is TGTGCCAGCAGTTTAGGGGGACAGAACTATCCCTACGAGCAGTACTTC. It yields the protein CASSLGGQNYPYEQYF.

The chain carries TRBV19 and TRBJ2-5; TRBD1 matches 7 bases. This CDR3 has 14 residues. CDR1 is LNHDA and CDR2 is SQIVND in the germline V gene (reference sequence). Trimming cost V 8 bases and J 2 bases; bases outside gene matches: 8. Here the CDR3 DNA reads TGTGCCAGTGGAACCCCGGGACAGCAAGAGACCCAGTACTTC. It specifies CASGTPGQQETQYF.

The V call is TRBV7-9, the J call TRBJ2-1; the match to TRBD1 covers 7 bases. The CDR3 extends over 15 amino acids. Germline V lookup: CDR1 SEHNR, CDR2 FQNEAQ (reference sequence). Trimming at V came to 5 bases and at J to 0 bases, leaving 4 bases not matched to a gene. CDR3 sequence: CASSPTGFSYNEQFF. The CDR3 DNA follows: TGTGCCAGCAGCCCGACAGGGTTCTCCTACAATGAGCAGTTCTTC.

The V call is TRBV5-8, the J call TRBJ2-3, with 10 bases that match TRBD2. CDR3 length: 15 amino acids. J lost 1 base, V lost 2 bases, and 1 base had no gene match. Looked up from germline, CDR1 is SGHTS and CDR2 is YDEGEE. CDR3 nucleotide sequence: TGTGCCAGCAGCTTTGGGACTAGCGGCACAGATACGCAGTATTTT. Its translation: CASSFGTSGTDTQYF. Filled out from reference TRBV5-8 and TRBJ2-3, the complete variable domain reads EAGVTQSPTHLIKTRGQQATLRCSPISGHTSVYWYQQALGLGLQFLLWYDEGEERNRGNFPPRFSGRQFPNYSSELNVNALELEDSALYLCASSFGTSGTDTQYFGPGTRLTVL.

This rearrangement joins TRBV28 to TRBJ2-7; 8 bases align to TRBD2. V lost 3 bases, J lost 2 bases, and 3 bases stayed unmatched. CDR1 is MDHEN, CDR2 SYDVKM, per germline. CDR3 length equals 14 residues. CDR3 in DNA: TGTGCCAGCAGTTTTAGCGGGACCGCCTACGAGCAGTACTTC. Its protein product is CASSFSGTAYEQYF.

This clone was recorded once. The chain joins TRBV7-3 to TRBJ2-2; 7 nucleotides match TRBD1. V shed 5 bases and J 4 bases; nucleotides not matched to a gene: 4. CDR3 length: 14 amino acids. Germline CDR1 SGHTA, CDR2 FQGTGA. CDR3 in amino acids: CASSMTGPTGELFF. In DNA form, the CDR3 reads TGTGCCAGCAGCATGACAGGGCCCACCGGGGAGCTGTTTTTT.

The gene calls are TRBV5-8 and TRBJ2-7; D not resolved. Trimming removed 0 bases from V and 6 bases from J, with 7 bases in between. This CDR3 has 12 amino acids. The germline CDR1 and CDR2 sequences are SGHTS and YDEGEE. The CDR3 protein is CASSLVPSEQYF. DNA for the CDR3: TGTGCCAGCAGCTTGGTGCCTAGCGAGCAGTACTTC.

In its sample, this clone was seen a few times. V usage is TRBV7-9 and J usage is TRBJ2-2; unclear D gene. CDR1 and CDR2 (germline): SEHNR, FQNEAQ (reference sequence). This CDR3 is built from 14 residues. Trimming left V 5 bases short and J 0 bases short, with 7 bases between. CDR3 amino acids: CASSLTTNTGELFF. CDR3 nucleotides: TGTGCCAGCAGCCTGACAACGAACACCGGGGAGCTGTTTTTT.

The V and J genes are TRBV4-1 and TRBJ1-4, with TRBD1 matching 7 bases. Germline V CDR1 and CDR2: MGHRA, YSYEKL. The CDR3 extends over 14 amino acids. V trimming: 4 bases; J trimming: 6 bases; junction bases outside the gene matches: 5. In DNA form, the CDR3 reads TGCGCCAGCAGCCGACAGGGAGATTATGAAAAACTGTTTTTT. Protein product: CASSRQGDYEKLFF.

J is TRBJ2-7 and V is TRBV29-1; D call uncertain. This CDR3 is 12 amino acids long. CDR1 is SQVTM and CDR2 is ANQGSEA in the germline V gene. Trimming removed 5 bases at V and 3 bases at J, with 11 bases between. This CDR3 reads CSVIAENYEQYF. DNA of the CDR3: TGCAGCGTTATCGCGGAGAACTACGAGCAGTACTTC.

The rearrangement uses TRBV28 and TRBJ2-3; 7 nucleotides line up with TRBD1. Germline V CDR1 and CDR2: MDHEN, SYDVKM. Trimming took 7 bases from V and 4 from J; bases not matched to a gene: 14. This CDR3 region has 16 residues. CDR3 sequence: CASNTGAWIGSDTQYF. The CDR3 DNA reads TGTGCCAGCAACACAGGGGCCTGGATCGGGTCAGATACGCAGTATTTT.

This clone was counted once. The J gene is TRBJ1-1, the V gene TRBV13; the match to TRBD1 covers 10 bases. J was trimmed by 12 bases and V by 1 base; bases with no gene match: 8. The CDR3 totals 14 residues. Germline loops: CDR1 PRHDT, CDR2 FYEKMQ (reference sequence). The CDR3 loop is CASSLVGQGVSTFF. CDR3 nucleotide sequence: TGTGCCAGCAGCTTAGTAGGACAGGGGGTTTCTACTTTCTTT.

This sequence joins TRBV4-1 and TRBJ2-3, with 10 bases that match TRBD2. Germline CDR1 reads MGHRA; CDR2 reads YSYEKL. The V gene end was trimmed by 2 bases and the J gene end by 3 bases; junction bases not matched to a gene: 5. The CDR3 totals 16 residues. The chain's CDR3 is CASSQLLAGRTDTQYF. The CDR3 region has the DNA TGCGCCAGCAGCCAACTACTAGCGGGACGGACAGATACGCAGTATTTT.

The CDR3 nucleotides read TGTGCCAGCAGCTTACCCCTAGCGGGAGGGCCTCTCACAGATACGCAGTATTTT. It translates to CASSLPLAGGPLTDTQYF. V usage is TRBV7-2 and J usage is TRBJ2-3; 12 bases line up with TRBD2. Trimming removed 2 bases from V and 2 bases from J; junction bases left unmatched: 8. The CDR3 runs 18 residues. Germline values: CDR1 SGHTA, CDR2 FQGNSA. Full variable domain (remainder filled in from reference TRBV7-2 and TRBJ2-3): GAGVSQSPSNKVTEKGKDVELRCDPISGHTALYWYRQSLGQGLEFLIYFQGNSAPDKSGLPSDRFSAERTGGSVSTLTIQRTQQEDSAVYLCASSLPLAGGPLTDTQYFGPGTRLTVL.

The chain recombines TRBV30 with TRBJ2-7, with D hard to call. The CDR3 is made up of 12 amino acids. CDR1 and CDR2 (germline): GTSNPN, SVGIG (reference sequence). Trimming removed 2 bases at V and 6 bases at J, with 11 bases between. The CDR3 sequence is CAWSRSPVEQYF. DNA of the CDR3: TGTGCCTGGAGTCGATCCCCAGTCGAGCAGTACTTC.

The genes are TRBV5-4 and TRBJ1-3; perhaps TRBD1 as D (6 bases). V lost 4 bases and J 2 bases, leaving 13 bases between the germline ends. Germline-derived CDR1 and CDR2 are SGHNT and YYREEE (reference sequence). The CDR3 contains 15 residues. CDR3 nucleotides: TGTGCCAGCAGCGCACAAACAGGGCCTGGAAACACCATATATTTT. Its protein product is CASSAQTGPGNTIYF.

The J gene is TRBJ1-5, the V gene TRBV5-8, with 7 bases fitting TRBD1. Trimming took 0 bases from V and 4 from J; bases not matched to a gene: 4. The V gene's germline CDR1 is SGHTS and CDR2 YDEGEE. CDR3 length: 15 amino acids. CDR3 bases: TGTGCCAGCAGCTTGGTGGACAGGACAAATCAGCCCCAGCATTTT. Its protein is CASSLVDRTNQPQHF.

The genes are TRBV5-4 and TRBJ1-6; D not resolved. The V and J ends lost 4 bases and 5 bases respectively, with 10 bases between them. The CDR3 sequence is 14 residues long. Germline loops: CDR1 SGHNT, CDR2 YYREEE (reference sequence). As DNA, the CDR3 is TGTGCCAGCAGCCTGACGCTAGATAATTCACCCCTCCACTTT. Protein: CASSLTLDNSPLHF.

The chain combines TRBV18 with TRBJ2-3; the match to TRBD2 covers 7 bases. CDR1 is KGHSH, CDR2 LQKENI, per germline. With V trimmed by 2 bases and J by 3 bases, 5 bases remained unmatched. This CDR3 spans 15 amino acids. Here the CDR3 reads CASSPGAGSTDTQYF. The CDR3 region has the DNA TGTGCCAGCTCACCAGGAGCGGGAAGTACAGATACGCAGTATTTT.

This sequence joins TRBV5-4 and TRBJ1-2, with 8 bases matching TRBD1. CDR1 and CDR2 from the germline V gene are SGHNT and YYREEE (reference sequence). V shed 4 bases and J 4 bases; nucleotides not matched to a gene: 9. The CDR3 is 15 amino acids. The CDR3 nucleotides read TGTGCCAGCAGCCCCTGGACAGGGTGGGTCTATGGCTACACCTTC. Protein product: CASSPWTGWVYGYTF.